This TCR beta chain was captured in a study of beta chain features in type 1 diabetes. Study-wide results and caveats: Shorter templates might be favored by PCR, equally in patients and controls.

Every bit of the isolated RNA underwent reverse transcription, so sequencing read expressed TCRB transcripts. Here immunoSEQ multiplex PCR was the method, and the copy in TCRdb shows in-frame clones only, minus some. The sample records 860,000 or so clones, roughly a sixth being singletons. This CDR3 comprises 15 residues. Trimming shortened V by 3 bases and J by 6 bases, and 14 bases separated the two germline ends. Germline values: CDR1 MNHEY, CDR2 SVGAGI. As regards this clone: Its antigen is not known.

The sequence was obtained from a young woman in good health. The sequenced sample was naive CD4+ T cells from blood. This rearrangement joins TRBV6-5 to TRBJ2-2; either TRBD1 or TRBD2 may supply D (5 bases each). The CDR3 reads CASSYHLVGAGELFF. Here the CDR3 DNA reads TGTGCCAGCAGTTATCATTTGGTGGGGGCCGGGGAGCTGTTTTTT.